The T cell receptor beta chain under discussion was sequenced for a study of cytomegalovirus exposure and HLA in healthy donors. Study results and limitations: The study designated 150 or so TCR beta chains cytomegalovirus-associated. TCR clusters originating in the first cohort tended to co-occur in the approximately 120 validation repertoires, according to a later analysis. Using the classifier, cytomegalovirus status was reportedly diagnosed with high specificity and sensitivity.

On this clone: Its antigen is not known.

Clones were read by immunoSEQ multiplex PCR, and TCRdb kept only the in-frame ones, dropping some. The table records some 170,000 clones, around 86% of them present only once. CDR1 is MDHEN, CDR2 SYDVKM, per germline. V was clipped by 7 bases and J by 11 bases, with 14 bases between them. The length of the CDR3 is 11 residues. Sequenced: PBMCs. This TCR derives from a man in his late teens or twenties in good health and CMV-seropositive. The chain employs TRBV28 and TRBJ1-1; D is ambiguous. The CDR3 DNA sequence: TGTGCCAGCACCGCCGTATTTGAGGCTTTCTTT. Translation gives CASTAVFEAFF. The entire variable domain, with the rest obtained from reference TRBV28 and TRBJ1-1, is as follows: DVKVTQSSRYLVKRTGEKVFLECVQDMDHENMFWYRQDPGLGLRLIYFSYDVKMKEKGDIPEGYSVSREKKERFSLILESASTNQTSMYLCASTAVFEAFFGQGTRLTVV.